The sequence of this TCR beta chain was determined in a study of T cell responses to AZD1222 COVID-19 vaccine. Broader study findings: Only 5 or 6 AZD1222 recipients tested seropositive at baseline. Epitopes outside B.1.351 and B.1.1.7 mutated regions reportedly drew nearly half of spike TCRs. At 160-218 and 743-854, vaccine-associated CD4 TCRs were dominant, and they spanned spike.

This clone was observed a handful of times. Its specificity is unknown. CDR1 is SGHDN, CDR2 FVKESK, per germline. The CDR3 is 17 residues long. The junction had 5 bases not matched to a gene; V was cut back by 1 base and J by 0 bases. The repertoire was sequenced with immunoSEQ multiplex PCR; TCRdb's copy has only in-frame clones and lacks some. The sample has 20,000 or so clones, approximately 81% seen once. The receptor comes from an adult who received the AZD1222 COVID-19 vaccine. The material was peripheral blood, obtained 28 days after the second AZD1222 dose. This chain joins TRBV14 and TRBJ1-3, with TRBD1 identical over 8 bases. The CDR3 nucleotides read TGTGCCAGCAGCCAAGGGGGGACAGGCTACTCTGGAAACACCATATATTTT. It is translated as CASSQGGTGYSGNTIYF.